This entry is about one T cell receptor (beta chain). The antigen is unknown. The junction departs from the called germline gene at one end, perhaps through a read error. From around 530 ng of total RNA, TCR beta-specific cDNA was reverse-transcribed using a constant-region primer. It was through three nested multiplex PCR rounds of slightly modified ARM-PCR that TCR beta libraries arose. TRBV1-TRBV30 forward primers and a C-beta reverse primer were used in the first two PCR rounds, which each ran for ten to eleven cycles. Via MiXCR, TCRdb re-called the multiplex PCR reads, giving one row per CDR3 protein. This sample has 150,000 to 200,000 distinct CDR3 sequences, with approximately 65% found just once. The sample is drawn from a study of tumor-infiltrating lymphocytes in primary liver carcinoma. Study details: Enrolled patients were male and female, aged 30 to 69 years.

Study outcomes and limitations: Overlap between tumor regions exceeded overlap of tumor with adjacent tissue or blood.

Per the germline V gene, CDR1 is SGHDT and CDR2 is YYEEEE. The CDR3 spans 15 residues. Alongside blood RNA obtained from unsorted whole blood, germline DNA was also extracted. The chain carries TRBV5-6 and TRBJ2-1; TRBD1 might be the D (5 bases). The receptor's source is a woman aged 60-75 years with primary liver carcinoma and hepatitis B virus infection. The source material was peripheral blood. CDR3 DNA sequence: TGTGCCGGCAGCTTGGGGCTACACCGTGGGGATGAACAGTTCTTC. Protein product: CAGSLGLHRGDEQFF.